The 13 T cell receptor beta chains below come from one sample, sequenced in a study of blood T cell repertoires in COVID-19. Profiling relied on immunoSEQ multiplex PCR, and the TCRdb table lists in-frame clones only, not all of them. The sample includes around 73,000 clones, roughly 80% of them seen just once. The material sequenced was peripheral blood. All receptors derive from a man aged 70 or older with COVID-19, enrolled during active disease.

The rearrangement uses TRBV28 and TRBJ1-1; TRBD1 is a possible D gene (6 bases). V dropped 7 bases and J dropped 0 bases, with 12 bases sitting between them. The CDR3 has 14 residues. The germline V gene encodes CDR1 MDHEN and CDR2 SYDVKM. CDR3 nucleotides: TGTGCCAGCACCCCAGGGGTAGTGAACACTGAAGCTTTCTTT. Protein product: CASTPGVVNTEAFF.

This clone was seen a handful of times. The chain has TRBV28 and TRBJ1-4; tentatively, D is TRBD1 (5 bases). The CDR3 runs to 15 residues. CDR1 and CDR2 (germline): MDHEN, SYDVKM. Trimming cost V 4 bases and J 1 base, with 10 bases left between them. CDR3 in amino acids: CASSSSTETNEKLFF. The CDR3 DNA follows: TGTGCCAGCAGTTCCTCGACAGAAACTAATGAAAAACTGTTTTTT.

The rearrangement links TRBV24-1 to TRBJ2-1, with D perhaps TRBD2 (6 bases). The CDR3 has 15 residues. Per germline, CDR1 KGHDR and CDR2 SFDVKD. The ends were cut back, 3 bases at V and 4 bases at J, with 12 bases in the middle. For the CDR3, the DNA is TGTGCCACCAGTGATGCCGGGACTCCGTACAATGAGCAGTTCTTC. It specifies CATSDAGTPYNEQFF.

The chain links TRBV11-2 to TRBJ1-6, with D possibly matching TRBD1 (6 bases). Between the trimmed V and J ends, which lost 4 bases and 7 bases, there was a span of 17 bases. The CDR3 contains 16 residues. The V gene's germline CDR1 is SGHAT and CDR2 FQNNGV. Here the CDR3 reads CASSSGTGTTNSPLHF. The CDR3 DNA reads as TGTGCCAGCAGCTCGGGAACAGGGACTACAAATTCACCCCTCCACTTT.

The chain recombines TRBV7-3 with TRBJ2-1; D is perhaps TRBD2 (6 bases). With 1 base removed from V and 1 base from J, the gap between germline ends came to 11 bases. Germline V CDR1 and CDR2: SGHTA, FQGTGA. The CDR3 sequence is 16 residues long. The CDR3 protein is CASSLNVGGSYNEQFF. CDR3 DNA: TGTGCCAGCAGCTTAAACGTGGGAGGTTCCTACAATGAGCAGTTCTTC.

CDR3 sequence reads: CASRSGTGAEQYF. CDR3 nucleotide sequence: TGTGCCAGCAGGTCCGGGACAGGGGCCGAGCAGTACTTC. The chain uses TRBV6-5 and TRBJ2-7; 10 bases are a match to TRBD1. Germline assignment: CDR1 MNHEY and CDR2 SVGAGI. With V trimmed by 6 bases and J by 6 bases, 5 bases remained unmatched. The length of the CDR3 is 13 residues.

The chain has TRBV5-6 and TRBJ2-2, with 8 bases that match TRBD2. This CDR3 has 16 amino acids. J lost 6 bases, V lost 0 bases, and 7 bases had no gene match. The germline CDR1 and CDR2 sequences are SGHDT and YYEEEE. CDR3 nucleotides: TGTGCCAGCAGCTTGGCGGCGGGAGGCCCCCCCGGGGAGCTGTTTTTT. It is translated as CASSLAAGGPPGELFF.

The chain links TRBV5-5 to TRBJ2-1; 7 bases fit TRBD2. Losses at the gene ends were 4 bases for V and 1 base for J; bases not matched to a gene: 11. The length of the CDR3 is 17 residues. Germline assignment: CDR1 SGHKS and CDR2 YYEKEE (reference sequence). The CDR3 sequence: CASSTTGGSISYNEQFF. CDR3 nucleotide sequence: TGTGCCAGCAGCACAACTGGCGGGAGTATTTCCTACAATGAGCAGTTCTTC.

The rearrangement uses TRBV5-4 and TRBJ1-4; D call uncertain. The V and J ends lost 4 bases and 7 bases respectively, with 20 bases between them. CDR1 and CDR2 from the germline V gene are SGHNT and YYREEE (reference sequence). This CDR3 contains 16 residues. The CDR3 region is CASSDLVSGGGEKLFF. The CDR3 coding sequence is TGTGCCAGCAGCGACCTGGTTTCAGGAGGAGGTGAAAAACTGTTTTTT.

The V and J genes are TRBV2 and TRBJ2-7; TRBD2 aligns across 13 bases. Unmatched junction bases numbered 0, after V lost 6 bases and J lost 7 bases. Germline lookup yields CDR1 SNHLY and CDR2 FYNNEI. This CDR3 is 12 amino acids long. In DNA form, the CDR3 reads TGTGCCAGCAGGGGACTAGCGGGAGAGCAGTACTTC. Translated: CASRGLAGEQYF.

This clone showed up just once. J is TRBJ1-2 and V is TRBV24-1; D is possibly TRBD1 (5 bases). Germline V gene sequence: CDR1 KGHDR, CDR2 SFDVKD. This CDR3 spans 14 amino acids. V lost 6 bases and J lost 2, with 12 bases in between. CDR3 in DNA: TGTGCCACCAGTCGAGCGGGGGGAAACTATGGCTACACCTTC. It is translated as CATSRAGGNYGYTF.

The gene calls are TRBV4-1 and TRBJ2-3; 7 bases are a match to TRBD1. In germline, CDR1 is MGHRA, CDR2 YSYEKL. The CDR3 contains 16 residues. J was trimmed by 1 base and V by 3 bases; bases with no gene match: 7. The CDR3 DNA is TGCGCCAGCAGCCACGACAGGGCCCCTGGCACAGATACGCAGTATTTT. Protein: CASSHDRAPGTDTQYF.

This chain joins TRBV5-6 and TRBJ1-6; D is unresolved. V shed 6 bases and J shed 9 bases, with 19 bases lying between them. The germline V gene encodes CDR1 SGHDT and CDR2 YYEEEE. The CDR3 extends over 15 amino acids. The DNA for the CDR3 is TGTGCCAGCACCCTCGGAGGCGGGATCGGTTCACCCCTCCACTTT. As protein: CASTLGGGIGSPLHF.